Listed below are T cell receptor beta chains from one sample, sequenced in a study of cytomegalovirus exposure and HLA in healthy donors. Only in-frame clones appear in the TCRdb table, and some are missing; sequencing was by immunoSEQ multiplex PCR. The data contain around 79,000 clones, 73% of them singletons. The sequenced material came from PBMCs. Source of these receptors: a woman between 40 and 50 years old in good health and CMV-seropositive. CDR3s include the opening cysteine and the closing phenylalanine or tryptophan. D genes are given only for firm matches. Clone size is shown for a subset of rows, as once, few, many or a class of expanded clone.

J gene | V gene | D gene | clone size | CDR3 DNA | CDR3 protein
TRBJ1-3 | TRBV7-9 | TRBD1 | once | TGTGCCAGCAGCTTAGCCGGACAGGTCGGAAACACCATATATTTT | CASSLAGQVGNTIYF
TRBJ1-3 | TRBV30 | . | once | TGTGCCTGGATCAGGTATGGGTCTAGACAGATCATATATTTT | CAWIRYGSRQIIYF
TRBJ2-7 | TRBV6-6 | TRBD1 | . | TGTGCCAGCAGGACAGGGAGCTCCTACGAGCAGTACTTC | CASRTGSSYEQYF
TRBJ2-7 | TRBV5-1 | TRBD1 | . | TGCGCCAGCAGACACGGGACAGGGCTTTGGGTCGAGCAGTACTTC | CASRHGTGLWVEQYF
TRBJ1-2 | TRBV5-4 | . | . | TGTGCCAGCAGCCTGACCGCAGGTGACTATGGCTACACCTTC | CASSLTAGDYGYTF
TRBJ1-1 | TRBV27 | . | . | TGTGCCAGCAGTTTATCGATCCGGGGATTTGACACTGAAGCTTTCTTT | CASSLSIRGFDTEAFF
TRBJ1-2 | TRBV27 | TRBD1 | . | TGTGCCAGCAGTCCCGGGACAGGGGGCTTGTATGGCTACACCTTC | CASSPGTGGLYGYTF
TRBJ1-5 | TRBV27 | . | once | TGTGCCAGCAGTCTACGACAGGAATGTCAGCCCCAGCATTTT | CASSLRQECQPQHF
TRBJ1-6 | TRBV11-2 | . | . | TGTGCCAGCAGCTTAGTTGCCGGACAGCTCAATTCACCCCTCCACTTT | CASSLVAGQLNSPLHF
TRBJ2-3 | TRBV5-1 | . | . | TGCGCCAGCAGCTTACCAGGGGAGGATACGCAGTATTTT | CASSLPGEDTQYF
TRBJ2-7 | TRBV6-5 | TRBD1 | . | TGTGCCAGCAGTACTCCGGGACAGGTAGCCTACGAGCAGTACTTC | CASSTPGQVAYEQYF
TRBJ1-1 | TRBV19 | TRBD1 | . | TGTGCCAGTGGAAGGGGGCAAGGGACTGAAGCTTTCTTT | CASGRGQGTEAFF
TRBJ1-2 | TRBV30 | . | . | TGTGCCTGGATCCCGCCGGTCGCCAGGAACTATGGCTACACCTTC | CAWIPPVARNYGYTF
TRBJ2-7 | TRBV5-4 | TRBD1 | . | TGTGCCAGCAGCTCCAGGACAGGAAGTCTCTACGAGCAGTACTTC | CASSSRTGSLYEQYF
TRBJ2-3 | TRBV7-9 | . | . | TGTGCCAGCAGCTTAGGGGCCCTTCGCGCAGATACGCAGTATTTT | CASSLGALRADTQYF
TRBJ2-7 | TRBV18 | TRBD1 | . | TGTGCCAGCTCACCACGGACAGGGGAGAACTACGAGCAGTACTTC | CASSPRTGENYEQYF